The clone carrying this TCR beta chain is a singleton in its sample. In the source study's methods: Amplifying reference gene primers gave estimates of nucleated cell counts. Produced via immunoSEQ multiplex PCR; TCRdb's table is partial and in-frame only. That table is the source of V, J and clone size, and D and trimming were worked out from the DNA. The data contain more than 200,000 clones, roughly nine tenths of them seen just once; the ten biggest clones take up about 2.2%. This record comes from a study of blood T cell repertoires in COVID-19. In the study overall: PBMCs, B-cell-depleted T cells, or T cells provided the cDNA or gDNA that made up the material.

The CDR3 covers 15 residues. From germline, CDR1 is GTSNPN and CDR2 SVGIG (reference sequence). V trimming: 1 base; J trimming: 3 bases; junction bases outside the gene matches: 7. The receptor was derived from a woman aged 45-60 years with acute or convalescent COVID-19. Sequencing input: peripheral blood. V and J are TRBV30 and TRBJ2-7; the match to TRBD1 covers 9 bases. In DNA form, the CDR3 reads TGTGCCTGGAGTGGGCACAGGGGGCTTAGCTACGAGCAGTACTTC. This encodes CAWSGHRGLSYEQYF.